The 13 T cell receptor beta chains below come from one sample, sequenced in a study of somatic mutations in cytotoxic T cells in rheumatoid arthritis. TCRdb keeps only in-frame clones here, not all; method: immunoSEQ multiplex PCR. The table lists around 3,500 clones, less than 85% of them singletons, with roughly two thirds in the top ten. What was sequenced was CD8+ T cells sorted from blood. The receptors come from a man aged 35 to 55 with rheumatoid arthritis.

J is TRBJ1-1 and V is TRBV21-1; the table's D gene call, TRBD1, was not cross checked with the DNA. TRBV21-1 is a pseudogene locus. CDR3 length: 16 amino acids. The CDR3 DNA reads as TGTGCCAGCAGCACAATAAGGACAGCAATGAACACTGAAGCTTTCTTT. Protein product: CASSTIRTAMNTEAFF.

This rearrangement joins TRBV7-6 to TRBJ2-7, with 9 bases aligning to TRBD1. Germline assignment: CDR1 SGHVS and CDR2 FNYEAQ. Trimming took 0 bases from V and 2 from J; bases not matched to a gene: 5. This CDR3 comprises 16 residues. CDR3 in amino acids: CASSLARGQGAYEQYF. As DNA, the CDR3 is TGTGCCAGCAGCTTAGCGAGGGGACAGGGTGCCTACGAGCAGTACTTC.

The gene calls are TRBV6-5 and TRBJ2-1; D perhaps matches TRBD1 (5 bases). V lost 0 bases and J lost 0, with 6 bases in between. The CDR3 is made up of 15 amino acids. Germline CDR1 MNHEY, CDR2 SVGAGI. CDR3 DNA sequence: TGTGCCAGCAGTTACTCCGACAGCTCCTACAATGAGCAGTTCTTC. Translation gives CASSYSDSSYNEQFF.

V is TRBV6-4 and J is TRBJ2-3, with 7 bases that match TRBD2. After removal of 3 bases from V and 2 bases from J, the junction contained 5 bases not matched to a gene. CDR1 and CDR2 (germline): MRHNA, SNTAGT. This CDR3 comprises 15 residues. In nucleotides, the CDR3 is TGTGCCAGCAGTGATCGGCTAGCGGACACAGATACGCAGTATTTT. This translates into CASSDRLADTDTQYF.

The table lists this clone with a few counts. This chain joins TRBV13 and TRBJ1-1, with D perhaps TRBD1 (5 bases). There are 12 residues in the CDR3. V was trimmed by 8 bases and J by 4 bases, leaving 11 bases between them. Germline V CDR1 and CDR2: PRHDT, FYEKMQ (reference sequence). CDR3 in amino acids: CASGGRATEAFF. CDR3 nucleotides: TGTGCCAGCGGCGGCAGGGCCACTGAAGCTTTCTTT.

The chain has TRBV4-1 and TRBJ2-3; 8 bases match TRBD2. The junction had 8 bases not matched to a gene; V was cut back by 0 bases and J by 3 bases. Germline loops: CDR1 MGHRA, CDR2 YSYEKL. The CDR3 consists of 17 residues. CDR3: CASSQETGSGRTDTQYF. The CDR3 DNA reads as TGCGCCAGCAGCCAAGAAACGGGAAGCGGGAGAACAGATACGCAGTATTTT.

In its sample, this clone was seen a few times. This chain connects TRBV29-1 to TRBJ1-1; D unclear. The CDR3 has 15 amino acids. Germline CDR1 reads SQVTM; CDR2 reads ANQGSEA. V gave up 6 bases and J gave up 0 bases, with 17 bases separating them. CDR3: CSVGSGWGMNTEAFF. CDR3 in DNA: TGCAGCGTGGGGAGTGGATGGGGAATGAACACTGAAGCTTTCTTT. The complete variable domain, with remaining parts taken from reference TRBV29-1 and TRBJ1-1, reads SAVISQKPSRDICQRGTSLTIQCQVDSQVTMMFWYRQQPGQSLTLIATANQGSEATYESGFVIDKFPISRPNLTFSTLTVSNMSPEDSSIYLCSVGSGWGMNTEAFFGQGTRLTVV.

The rearrangement joins TRBV13 to TRBJ1-2; maybe TRBD1 (6 bases). From germline, CDR1 is PRHDT and CDR2 FYEKMQ (reference sequence). The CDR3 runs to 16 residues. V was trimmed by 5 bases and J by 8 bases, leaving 24 bases between them. CDR3 region: CASSTRQEFGVFGYTF. The CDR3 DNA reads TGTGCCAGCAGCACCCGACAGGAGTTCGGAGTCTTCGGCTACACCTTC.

The chain is built from TRBV7-2 and TRBJ1-5, with D uncertain. V was shortened by 4 bases and J by 0 bases, with 10 bases between the two germline ends. From germline, CDR1 is SGHTA and CDR2 FQGNSA. CDR3 length: 15 residues. CDR3 amino acids: CASSSGIYSNQPQHF. In DNA form, the CDR3 reads TGTGCCAGCAGCTCCGGGATTTATAGCAATCAGCCCCAGCATTTT.

The chain recombines TRBV28 with TRBJ2-7; 14 bases match TRBD2. The germline CDR1 and CDR2 sequences are MDHEN and SYDVKM. The V and J ends lost 5 bases and 7 bases, in that order; junction bases with no gene match: 10. CDR3 size: 16 residues. Written as DNA, the CDR3 is TGTGCCAGCAGTCACCGACTAGCGGGAGGGCCAATTGAGCAGTACTTC. This translates into CASSHRLAGGPIEQYF.

This rearrangement joins TRBV10-3 to TRBJ2-3; D is unresolved. This CDR3 contains 17 residues. CDR1 and CDR2 from the germline V gene are ENHRY and SYGVKD. V was pared by 0 bases and J by 2 bases, with 15 bases between. The CDR3 bases are TGTGCCATCAGTGAGTCTGCGGCTCCCACATTCACAGATACGCAGTATTTT. Its translation: CAISESAAPTFTDTQYF.

The gene calls are TRBV10-3 and TRBJ2-1; the D gene is possibly TRBD2 (6 bases). Germline lookup yields CDR1 ENHRY and CDR2 SYGVKD. The germline V and J ends were trimmed by 7 bases and 8 bases, with 15 bases remaining between them. This CDR3 region has 13 residues. CDR3 bases: TGTGCCATCACAGCTAGACTAGGCGATGAGCAGTTCTTC. Residues: CAITARLGDEQFF.

The V and J genes are TRBV19 and TRBJ1-6; no clear D gene. Trimming left V 7 bases short and J 7 bases short, with 11 bases between. Germline CDR1 and CDR2: LNHDA and SQIVND (reference sequence). The CDR3 covers 13 residues. The CDR3 here is CASTGGENSPLHF. For the CDR3, the DNA is TGTGCCAGTACTGGCGGGGAGAATTCACCCCTCCACTTT. The variable domain in full, with the rest retrieved from reference TRBV19 and TRBJ1-6, is DGGITQSPKYLFRKEGQNVTLSCEQNLNHDAMYWYRQDPGQGLRLIYYSQIVNDFQKGDIAEGYSVSREKKESFPLTVTSAQKNPTAFYLCASTGGENSPLHFGNGTRLTVT.